These 4 T cell receptor beta chains originate from one sample sequenced in a study of early T cells in non-severe SARS-CoV-2 infection. Via MiXCR, TCRdb re-called the 5' RACE reads, giving one row per CDR3 protein. The sample shows approximately 97,000 distinct CDR3 sequences, roughly 11% of them seen only once. The sample here was whole blood, taken at baseline. Source of these receptors: an adult who was a healthcare worker with PCR-confirmed SARS-CoV-2 infection or an uninfected control (not recorded which).

The chain joins TRBV7-2 to TRBJ2-1; no clear D. V was pared by 5 bases and J by 2 bases, with 10 bases between. The CDR3 runs to 14 residues. Germline CDR1 is SGHTA and CDR2 is FQGNSA. The CDR3 DNA reads TGTGCCAGCAGCCCGGTAACAGCCTACAATGAGCAGTTCTTC. Its translation: CASSPVTAYNEQFF.

The genes are TRBV4-2 and TRBJ2-5; a weak D match, TRBD2 (6 bases). CDR3 length: 15 residues. Trimming removed 0 bases from V and 5 bases from J, with 13 bases in between. Germline CDR1 LGHNA, CDR2 YNFKEQ. CDR3 coding DNA: TGTGCCAGCAGCCAAGATCTAGGACGGGGGGAGACCCAGTACTTC. It yields the protein CASSQDLGRGETQYF.

This clonotype has a count of ten or more. The chain couples TRBV29-1 to TRBJ2-1; perhaps TRBD2 as D (6 bases). The CDR3 runs 14 residues. Trimming took 4 bases from V and 8 from J, leaving 18 bases between them. The V gene's germline CDR1 is SQVTM and CDR2 ANQGSEA. CDR3 in amino acids: CSVGRAGKADEQFF. In nucleotides, the CDR3 is TGCAGCGTTGGACGGGCGGGGAAGGCTGATGAGCAGTTCTTC.

This clonotype was seen ten or more times. This chain joins TRBV24-1 and TRBJ2-3; no firm D call. Trimming took off 5 bases at V and 2 bases at J, with 10 bases between the two ends. The CDR3 spans 14 residues. Germline assignment: CDR1 KGHDR and CDR2 SFDVKD. The CDR3 DNA reads TGTGCCACCAGTGTAAACGACATCACAGATACGCAGTATTTT. Translating gives CATSVNDITDTQYF.